This paragraph reports one TCR beta chain. As it was prepared, the TCRbeta library received unique molecular identifiers. MiXCR was run by TCRdb on the PCR reads, yielding one entry per CDR3 protein. The repertoire has some 530,000 distinct CDR3 sequences, roughly an eighth of them found once; the top ten carry around 6%. The data originate from a study of T-cell reconstitution after alpha-beta-depleted transplantation in children. Germline-derived CDR1 and CDR2 are SGHAT and FQDESV (reference sequence). Trimming left V 5 bases short and J 7 bases short, with 6 bases between. This CDR3 region has 12 residues.

The chain has TRBV11-1 and TRBJ1-6; D remains unclear. This specimen consisted of PBMCs from the stem cell graft donor, obtained from the stem cell graft. This receptor was obtained from a human donor who donated a stem cell graft to a child with combined immunodeficiency. The CDR3 reads CASSTRNSPLHF. The DNA for the CDR3 is TGTGCCAGCAGCACCAGGAATTCACCCCTCCACTTT.